These T cell receptor beta chains were read from a single sample in a study of cytomegalovirus exposure and HLA in healthy donors. Assay: immunoSEQ multiplex PCR; the TCRdb copy retains only in-frame clones and omits some. Seen here are some 190,000 clones, 80% observed once, and the top ten hold around 1.4%. The sample comprised PBMCs. Source of these receptors: a girl between 10 and 17 years old in good health and CMV-seropositive. Both conserved end residues are part of each CDR3.

TRBV4-2	TRBJ2-1	CASSQSPGTSNYEQFF
TRBV25-1	TRBJ2-1	CASTTEIGEQFF
TRBV5-5	TRBJ1-3	CASSPGGSGNTIYF
TRBV29-1	TRBJ2-4	CSVQITGGRDIQYF
TRBV7-9	TRBJ2-1	CASSIAGLAGDEQFF
TRBV10-3	TRBJ2-1	CAISEQRERGEQFF
TRBV6-1	TRBJ2-5	CASSVRGLAVETQYF
TRBV10-1	TRBJ1-3	CASLFPGEGSGNTIYF
TRBV7-9	TRBJ1-2	CASSPGQGAIYGYTF
TRBV15	TRBJ1-4	CATSRDPPGQGGEKLFF
TRBV7-2	TRBJ1-1	CASSLGSGLNTEAFF
TRBV5-4	TRBJ2-7	CASSPEGAIRDEQYF
TRBV6-4	TRBJ2-3	CASSEGTNSDTQYF
TRBV5-1	TRBJ2-7	CASREGAEQYF
TRBV4-3	TRBJ1-1	CASSHAGHPNTEAFF
TRBV7-9	TRBJ2-1	CASSPDYNEQFF
TRBV7-2	TRBJ1-3	CASSHPGQGALGNTIYF
TRBV2	TRBJ2-1	CASKTSGAYNEQFF
TRBV2	TRBJ2-7	CASGKAVPTPPYEQYF
TRBV10-2	TRBJ1-1	CASSEFSEGAFF
TRBV21-1	TRBJ2-7	CASDDRVGYEQYF
TRBV11-2	TRBJ2-5	CASSRRPSAQETQYF
TRBV5-6	TRBJ1-5	CASSFGQINQPQHF
TRBV7-8	TRBJ1-4	CASSFGTGISEKLFF
TRBV18	TRBJ2-1	CASSPGTGAYNEQFF
TRBV10-1	TRBJ2-1	CATSSEEIHNEQFF
TRBV10-3	TRBJ1-5	CAISPGQGSFQPQHF
TRBV27	TRBJ2-2	CASSLQGYTGELFF
TRBV5-1	TRBJ2-3	CASSLPADTQYF
TRBV10-1	TRBJ2-7	CASGGQGAVHEQYF
TRBV27	TRBJ1-5	CASSSYQPQHF
TRBV19	TRBJ1-5	CASSKTGNFGNQPQHF
TRBV6-5	TRBJ1-2	CASSYFPPEYYGYTF
TRBV6-5	TRBJ2-7	CASSYSDRLQQYF
TRBV4-1	TRBJ2-3	CASSQEGARRTQYF
TRBV27	TRBJ1-5	CASSNGGARGQPQHF
TRBV6-1	TRBJ2-3	CASVRGRTDTQYF
TRBV4-1	TRBJ1-4	CASSLMTGEWEKLFF
TRBV10-3	TRBJ1-4	CAISGTTGFEGYEKLFF
TRBV27	TRBJ1-2	CASGIPGQDYGYTF